Listed here are 7 T cell receptor beta chains from one sample, sequenced in a study of blood T cell repertoires in COVID-19. The table came from immunoSEQ multiplex PCR; TCRdb's copy has only in-frame clones and leaves some out. The table includes roughly 330,000 clones, about 82% detected once. Source material: peripheral blood. The receptor source for this set is a woman aged 50 to 65 with acute or convalescent COVID-19.

The chain couples TRBV4-1 to TRBJ2-3, with 10 bases aligning to TRBD2. Germline V gives CDR1 MGHRA, CDR2 YSYEKL. V dropped 1 base and J dropped 5; count of bases not matched to a gene: 3. This CDR3 has 15 residues. The CDR3 region has the DNA TGCGCCAGCAGCCAAGCTGGACTAGCGGTAGATACGCAGTATTTT. Translated: CASSQAGLAVDTQYF.

This chain links TRBV7-8 with TRBJ2-7; the match to TRBD2 covers 8 bases. The CDR3 runs 17 residues. The J segment lost 0 bases and the V segment lost 1 base, leaving 8 bases of the junction unmatched. Per the germline V gene, CDR1 is SGHVS and CDR2 is FQNEAQ. The CDR3 nucleotides are TGTGCCAGCAGCTTAGGGTCGCGCGGGAGGCCCTCCTACGAGCAGTACTTC. Protein sequence: CASSLGSRGRPSYEQYF. The full variable domain, completed using reference TRBV7-8 and TRBJ2-7, is GAGVSQSPRYKVAKRGQDVALRCDPISGHVSLFWYQQALGQGPEFLTYFQNEAQLDKSGLPSDRFFAERPEGSVSTLKIQRTQQEDSAVYLCASSLGSRGRPSYEQYFGPGTRLTVT.

The rearrangement joins TRBV9 to TRBJ2-5; 11 bases align to TRBD2. The CDR3 is 15 amino acids. The ends lost 4 bases at V and 4 bases at J; junction bases unmatched: 6. CDR1 and CDR2 (germline): SGDLS, YYNGEE. The CDR3 spells CASSPRLAGTETQYF. The CDR3 DNA sequence: TGTGCCAGCAGCCCACGACTAGCGGGAACAGAGACCCAGTACTTC.

V is TRBV18 and J is TRBJ2-7, with D tentatively TRBD1 (6 bases). The V gene lost 0 bases and the J gene lost 7 bases, with 16 bases spanning the gap. This CDR3 spans 15 amino acids. Germline CDR1 reads KGHSH; CDR2 reads LQKENI. CDR3 sequence reads: CASSPPRGSPEEQYF. CDR3 nucleotide sequence: TGTGCCAGCTCACCACCGAGGGGGAGCCCTGAGGAGCAGTACTTC.

The rearrangement links TRBV7-2 to TRBJ2-5; 10 nucleotides align to TRBD1. Trimming removed 5 bases from V and 5 bases from J; junction bases left unmatched: 5. The CDR3 length is 14 residues. Germline loops: CDR1 SGHTA, CDR2 FQGNSA. CDR3 DNA sequence: TGTGCCAGCAGCCCCCGGACAGGGGGTGAGACCCAGTACTTC. It is translated as CASSPRTGGETQYF.

The chain combines TRBV27 with TRBJ2-2; 7 bases line up with TRBD1. Per the germline V gene, CDR1 is MNHEY and CDR2 is SMNVEV (reference sequence). Trimming cost V 6 bases and J 7 bases; bases outside gene matches: 8. CDR3 length: 14 residues. The DNA for the CDR3 is TGTGCCAGCAGGGGGAGAGGGGGCGACGGGGAGCTGTTTTTT. Translated: CASRGRGGDGELFF.

Comments on this clone: Other DNA sequences of this sample code for an identical CDR3. CDR3 nucleotide sequence: TGTGCCAGCAGTTCTCAGGGGGGCACTGAAGCTTTCTTT. It codes for CASSSQGGTEAFF. This sequence joins TRBV7-9 and TRBJ1-1, with 7 bases identical to TRBD1. Germline values: CDR1 SEHNR, CDR2 FQNEAQ (reference sequence). The CDR3 contains 13 residues. The ends lost 6 bases at V and 4 bases at J; junction bases unmatched: 5.